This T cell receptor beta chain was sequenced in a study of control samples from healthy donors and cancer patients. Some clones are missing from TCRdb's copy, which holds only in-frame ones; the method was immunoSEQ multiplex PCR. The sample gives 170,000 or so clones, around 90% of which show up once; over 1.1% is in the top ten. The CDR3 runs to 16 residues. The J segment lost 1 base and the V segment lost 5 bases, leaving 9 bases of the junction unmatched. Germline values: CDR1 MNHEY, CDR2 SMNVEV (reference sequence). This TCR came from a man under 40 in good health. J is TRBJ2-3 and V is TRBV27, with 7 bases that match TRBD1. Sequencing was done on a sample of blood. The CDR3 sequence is CASSIDRVMGTDTQYF. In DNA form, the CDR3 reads TGTGCCAGCAGTATAGACAGGGTCATGGGCACAGATACGCAGTATTTT.